This TCR beta chain was recorded in a study of cytomegalovirus exposure and HLA in healthy donors. Study context: A previous analysis identified around 120 million unique TCR beta sequences derived from some 200 million T cells.

In its sample, this clone was seen a few times. What it recognizes is unknown. Study results and caveats: Previously analyzed data showed that most TCR beta V segments were productive at a frequency of about 87% or about 30%. No immune exposure information besides CMV serostatus was available.

The J segment lost 6 bases and the V segment lost 3 bases, leaving 10 bases of the junction unmatched. Germline V lookup: CDR1 SGHDT, CDR2 YYEEEE. The CDR3 extends over 16 amino acids. Both 60 Vbeta primers and 13 Jbeta primers went into the PCR. Assay used: immunoSEQ multiplex PCR; TCRdb lists only in-frame clones, some missing. The table lists 110,000 to 150,000 clones, around three quarters of them singletons. The V call is TRBV5-6, the J call TRBJ2-2; TRBD1 aligns across 8 bases. The clonotype originates from a man in his forties in good health and CMV-seropositive. The sequencing sample was made of PBMCs. The CDR3 reads CASSWGRTGLSGELFF. The CDR3 nucleotides are TGTGCCAGCAGCTGGGGACGGACAGGGTTATCCGGGGAGCTGTTTTTT.